The 26 T cell receptor beta chains below come from one sample, sequenced in a study of CD8 T cells in Susac syndrome. RNA amounts of about 0.5 to 1 ug underwent reverse transcription with random hexamers. TCRdb fed the immunoSEQ multiplex PCR reads into MiXCR, producing one record per CDR3 protein. The sample records about 57,000 distinct CDR3 sequences, 93% being singletons. Sequencing was done on a sample of CD8+ T cells from PBMCs. These receptors were collected from a human donor with multiple sclerosis.

The chain has TRBV6-1 and TRBJ2-2; TRBD1 matches at 9 bases. The CDR3 is 15 residues long. Germline-derived CDR1 and CDR2 are MNHNS and SASEGT. V was pared by 0 bases and J by 7 bases, with 3 bases of the junction left unmatched. The CDR3 DNA sequence: TGTGCCAGCAGTGAAGCACAGGGGGCTAGCGGGGAGCTGTTTTTT. The encoded protein is CASSEAQGASGELFF.

V and J are TRBV11-1 and TRBJ2-7; D gene unclear. The CDR3 runs to 13 residues. The germline CDR1 and CDR2 sequences are SGHAT and FQDESV (reference sequence). V was trimmed by 4 bases and J by 4 bases, leaving 11 bases between them. DNA of the CDR3: TGTGCCAGCAGCTCCCAACTCCCATACGAGCAGTACTTC. As protein: CASSSQLPYEQYF.

The V call is TRBV20-1, the J call TRBJ2-2; either TRBD1 or TRBD2 may fit D (5 bases each). The CDR3 runs 15 residues. Germline V gives CDR1 DFQATT, CDR2 SNEGSKA (reference sequence). V lost 3 bases and J 0 bases, leaving 11 bases between the germline ends. The CDR3 reads CSARRDDANTGELFF. The CDR3 DNA reads TGCAGTGCTAGGAGGGACGATGCGAACACCGGGGAGCTGTTTTTT.

This chain uses TRBV6-6 with TRBJ1-5, with D possibly TRBD1 on 5 matching bases. The CDR3 totals 15 residues. Germline CDR1 reads MNHNY; CDR2 reads SVGAGI (reference sequence). V lost 4 bases and J lost 6, with 16 bases in between. CDR3 in amino acids: CASSSTPRGTQPQHF. The DNA of the CDR3 is TGTGCCAGCAGTTCTACCCCCCGGGGCACTCAGCCCCAGCATTTT.

This clonotype appeared a few times. V gene TRBV4-3 combines with J gene TRBJ2-6; D gene uncertain. Germline CDR1 reads LGHNA; CDR2 reads YSLEER. The CDR3 is 16 amino acids. V lost 0 bases to trimming and J lost 1 base, with 7 bases between them. The CDR3 DNA sequence: TGCGCCAGCAGCCAAGATCTCGGGTCTGGGGCCAACGTCCTGACTTTC. Translated, it gives CASSQDLGSGANVLTF.

This clonotype was observed once. This rearrangement joins TRBV27 to TRBJ1-4, with D possibly matching TRBD1 (5 bases). The germline CDR1 and CDR2 sequences are MNHEY and SMNVEV (reference sequence). The CDR3 loop spans 13 amino acids. Trimming took off 5 bases at V and 6 bases at J, with 10 bases between the two ends. The CDR3 nucleotides are TGTGCCAGCAGTGTACTGGGGGATGAAAAACTGTTTTTT. Translating gives CASSVLGDEKLFF.

This clonotype has only one observation. This chain links TRBV28 with TRBJ1-5; TRBD1 aligns across 8 bases. After removal of 8 bases from V and 7 bases from J, the junction contained 13 bases not matched to a gene. The CDR3 loop spans 15 amino acids. The germline CDR1 and CDR2 sequences are MDHEN and SYDVKM. CDR3 coding DNA: TGTGCCAGCGGGACCCAGGGGGCGCACTACCAGCCCCAGCATTTT. Its protein product is CASGTQGAHYQPQHF.

This clonotype occurred a few times. V is TRBV30 and J is TRBJ2-7; D unclear. This CDR3 comprises 12 residues. CDR1 and CDR2 from the germline V gene are GTSNPN and SVGIG (reference sequence). The V gene lost 3 bases and the J gene lost 5 bases, with 11 bases spanning the gap. The chain's CDR3 is CAWSAQADEQYF. The CDR3 DNA follows: TGTGCCTGGAGCGCCCAGGCGGACGAGCAGTACTTC.

The chain has TRBV3-1 and TRBJ2-3; tentatively, D is TRBD2 (6 bases). The CDR3 runs to 14 residues. Trimming shortened V by 1 base and J by 4 bases, and 9 bases separated the two germline ends. Germline V lookup: CDR1 LGHDT, CDR2 YNNKEL (reference sequence). This CDR3 reads CASSQVWEADTQYF. The CDR3 bases are TGTGCCAGCAGCCAAGTTTGGGAGGCAGATACGCAGTATTTT.

This rearrangement joins TRBV28 to TRBJ1-3; D gene uncertain. V was shortened by 2 bases and J by 4 bases, with 9 bases between the two germline ends. Germline CDR1 reads MDHEN; CDR2 reads SYDVKM. This CDR3 spans 14 amino acids. CDR3 sequence: CASSLGSPGNTIYF. CDR3 nucleotides: TGTGCCAGCAGTTTAGGTTCGCCCGGAAACACCATATATTTT.

This clonotype was seen a single time. The chain combines TRBV6-5 with TRBJ2-4, with D perhaps matching TRBD1 or TRBD2 (5 bases each). This CDR3 is built from 18 residues. Germline lookup yields CDR1 MNHEY and CDR2 SVGAGI. Between the trimmed V and J ends, which lost 0 bases and 3 bases, there was a span of 18 bases. The chain's CDR3 is CASSYSILRGRGKNIQYF. The CDR3 coding sequence is TGTGCCAGCAGTTACTCGATACTCCGGGGAAGGGGCAAAAACATTCAGTACTTC.

This clonotype appeared a few times. The chain combines TRBV19 with TRBJ1-6; TRBD1 agrees at 7 bases. The V gene end was trimmed by 7 bases and the J gene end by 7 bases; junction bases not matched to a gene: 4. The CDR3 is made up of 13 amino acids. Looked up from germline, CDR1 is LNHDA and CDR2 is SQIVND (reference sequence). The CDR3 region has the DNA TGTGCCAGTAATAAGGGGGCGAATTCACCCCTCCACTTT. Protein sequence: CASNKGANSPLHF. The entire variable domain, with the rest obtained from reference TRBV19 and TRBJ1-6, is as follows: DGGITQSPKYLFRKEGQNVTLSCEQNLNHDAMYWYRQDPGQGLRLIYYSQIVNDFQKGDIAEGYSVSREKKESFPLTVTSAQKNPTAFYLCASNKGANSPLHFGNGTRLTVT.

The chain couples TRBV7-9 to TRBJ1-6; a weak D match, TRBD1 (5 bases). Trimming shortened V by 5 bases and J by 9 bases, and 11 bases separated the two germline ends. The germline V gene encodes CDR1 SEHNR and CDR2 FQNEAQ (reference sequence). CDR3 length: 13 amino acids. The CDR3 region is CASSPEDTSPLHF. Here the CDR3 DNA reads TGTGCCAGCAGCCCCGAGGACACTTCACCCCTCCACTTT.

V usage is TRBV6-4 and J usage is TRBJ2-5; 8 bases map to TRBD1. CDR1 is MRHNA and CDR2 is SNTAGT in the germline V gene. This CDR3 is built from 15 residues. J lost 3 bases, V lost 3 bases, and 6 bases had no gene match. The CDR3 here is CASSDGAGGKETQYF. The CDR3 DNA is TGTGCCAGCAGTGATGGGGCAGGGGGCAAAGAGACCCAGTACTTC.

The CDR3 region is CASSVQVYNEQFF. The CDR3 DNA is TGTGCCAGCAGTGTCCAGGTTTACAATGAGCAGTTCTTC. The J gene is TRBJ2-1, the V gene TRBV5-6; D unclear. V lost 5 bases, J lost 4 bases, and 10 bases lay in between. CDR1 and CDR2 (germline): SGHDT, YYEEEE. The CDR3 has 13 amino acids.

The chain employs TRBV20-1 and TRBJ2-3, with a tentative D call TRBD1 (6 bases). V gave up 3 bases and J gave up 0 bases, with 16 bases separating them. Germline CDR1 DFQATT, CDR2 SNEGSKA (reference sequence). CDR3 length: 16 residues. In DNA form, the CDR3 reads TGCAGTGCTAGTACTACGGACAGCCTTAGCACAGATACGCAGTATTTT. Its translation: CSASTTDSLSTDTQYF.

There are a few counts of this clonotype. The rearrangement links TRBV6-2 or TRBV6-3 to TRBJ2-3; D is possibly TRBD2 (5 bases). V lost 6 bases, J lost 3 bases, and 13 bases lay in between. The CDR3 runs to 14 residues. Germline values: CDR1 MNHEY, CDR2 SVGEGT. CDR3 loop: CASRGVRATDTQYF. CDR3 in DNA: TGTGCCAGCAGAGGAGTGAGGGCGACAGATACGCAGTATTTT.

V usage is TRBV4-2 and J usage is TRBJ1-1; the D is unclear. The CDR3 runs 16 residues. V dropped 0 bases and J dropped 1 base, with 12 bases sitting between them. Looked up from germline, CDR1 is LGHNA and CDR2 is YNFKEQ. CDR3 sequence reads: CASSQEDWAANTEAFF. The DNA for the CDR3 is TGTGCCAGCAGCCAAGAAGATTGGGCGGCGAACACTGAAGCTTTCTTT.

The chain is built from TRBV7-9 and TRBJ2-7, with D maybe TRBD1 (5 bases). Germline values: CDR1 SEHNR, CDR2 FQNEAQ (reference sequence). CDR3 length equals 15 residues. V lost 6 bases to trimming and J lost 2 bases, with 17 bases between them. CDR3 loop: CASSLQGSRAYEQYF. Here the CDR3 DNA reads TGTGCCAGCAGTCTCCAGGGTTCCCGAGCCTACGAGCAGTACTTC.

This chain links TRBV11-1 with TRBJ2-1, with TRBD2 matching over 12 bases. The CDR3 covers 20 residues. Germline CDR1 is SGHAT and CDR2 is FQDESV (reference sequence). Trimming at V came to 5 bases and at J to 0 bases, leaving 14 bases not matched to a gene. CDR3 nucleotide sequence: TGTGCCAGCAGCACCGGGCTAGCGGGGGGGCCTCTTGACTCCTACAATGAGCAGTTCTTC. Its protein product is CASSTGLAGGPLDSYNEQFF.

The V and J genes are TRBV18 and TRBJ1-3, with D perhaps TRBD1 (5 bases). CDR3 length: 16 amino acids. Trimming removed 6 bases at V and 0 bases at J, with 15 bases between. Germline V gene sequence: CDR1 KGHSH, CDR2 LQKENI. The CDR3 sequence: CASSQGGVDSGNTIYF. The CDR3 DNA is TGTGCCAGCTCGCAGGGAGGCGTCGACTCTGGAAACACCATATATTTT.

The chain employs TRBV6-2 or TRBV6-3 and TRBJ1-5; TRBD1 might be the D (5 bases). Trimming stripped 4 bases from V and 2 bases from J, with 15 bases between. The CDR3 is 16 amino acids. Germline CDR1 and CDR2: MNHEY and SVGEGT. CDR3 sequence reads: CASSSPEGVGNQPQHF. The CDR3 nucleotides are TGTGCCAGCAGTTCCCCTGAAGGGGTTGGCAATCAGCCCCAGCATTTT.

The chain employs TRBV7-9 and TRBJ1-4; 8 bases map to TRBD1. Germline V CDR1 and CDR2: SEHNR, FQNEAQ (reference sequence). V lost 4 bases and J lost 8; bases outside the gene matches: 9. The CDR3 length is 15 residues. The CDR3 sequence is CASSYLQGAGEKLFF. The CDR3 coding sequence is TGTGCCAGCAGCTACCTGCAGGGGGCAGGAGAAAAACTGTTTTTT.

The chain uses TRBV5-1 and TRBJ2-3, with 12 bases fitting TRBD2. The V segment lost 7 bases and the J segment 1 base; nucleotides outside the gene matches: 4. Germline assignment: CDR1 SGHRS and CDR2 YFSETQ. This CDR3 region has 15 residues. The CDR3 region is CASGWTSGGTDTQYF. The CDR3, as DNA: TGCGCCAGCGGCTGGACTAGCGGGGGCACAGATACGCAGTATTTT.

This clonotype is a singleton in its sample. This chain joins TRBV7-3 and TRBJ2-6, with 9 bases that match TRBD2. CDR3 length: 18 residues. V lost 5 bases and J lost 0; bases outside the gene matches: 8. The germline V gene encodes CDR1 SGHTA and CDR2 FQGTGA. The CDR3 DNA is TGTGCCAGCAGCCTGTTAGCGGGGGCCTACTCTGGGGCCAACGTCCTGACTTTC. This encodes CASSLLAGAYSGANVLTF.

This clonotype was seen just once. The V call is TRBV7-6, the J call TRBJ2-5; D is unresolved. Germline assignment: CDR1 SGHVS and CDR2 FNYEAQ. V was trimmed by 1 base and J by 1 base, leaving 7 bases between them. The CDR3 is made up of 14 amino acids. For the CDR3, the DNA is TGTGCCAGCAGCTTAGAGCTGGGCCAAGAGACCCAGTACTTC. The encoded protein is CASSLELGQETQYF. Full variable domain (outside the CDR3, taken from reference TRBV7-6 and TRBJ2-5): GAGVSQSPRYKVTKRGQDVALRCDPISGHVSLYWYRQALGQGPEFLTYFNYEAQQDKSGLPNDRFSAERPEGSISTLTIQRTEQRDSAMYRCASSLELGQETQYFGPGTRLLVL.